This passage covers 9 T cell receptor beta chains from one sample sequenced in a study of CD8+ T cells in alopecia areata. Treatment described: oral pan-JAK inhibitor, 5-10 mg twice daily. The authors extracted RNA and reverse transcribed it into cDNA as the sequencing template. TCRdb's copy holds only in-frame clones and misses some; the assay was immunoSEQ multiplex PCR. The repertoire has 210,000 or so clones, just over 65% of them found once; the top ten carry 0.95% to 1.5%. Specimen: CD4+ T cells sorted from blood, collected between weeks 44 and 45, from a patient treated with tofacitinib. Receptor source: a human donor with alopecia areata.

This rearrangement joins TRBV30 to TRBJ1-5; TRBD1 matches at 7 bases. From germline, CDR1 is GTSNPN and CDR2 SVGIG (reference sequence). CDR3 length: 13 amino acids. The ends lost 5 bases at V and 4 bases at J; junction bases unmatched: 5. CDR3 in DNA: TGTGCCTGGGGAGGGGGCTTGAATCAGCCCCAGCATTTT. Translated, it gives CAWGGGLNQPQHF.

This chain links TRBV5-1 with TRBJ1-1; possibly TRBD1 for D (5 bases). V lost 0 bases and J 0 bases, leaving 9 bases between the germline ends. The CDR3 totals 15 residues. CDR1 and CDR2 (germline): SGHRS, YFSETQ. CDR3 nucleotides: TGCGCCAGCAGCTTGGATACAGGAATGAACACTGAAGCTTTCTTT. The encoded protein is CASSLDTGMNTEAFF.

The chain recombines TRBV15 with TRBJ1-1; D gene unclear. This CDR3 contains 15 residues. CDR1 LNHNV and CDR2 YYDKDF come from the germline V gene (reference sequence). Trimming cost V 1 base and J 1 base, with 10 bases left between them. The CDR3 here is CATSRARGSNTEAFF. DNA of the CDR3: TGTGCCACCAGCAGAGCGCGAGGGTCGAACACTGAAGCTTTCTTT. Supplemented by reference TRBV15 and TRBJ1-1, the full variable domain reads DAMVIQNPRYQVTQFGKPVTLSCSQTLNHNVMYWYQQKSSQAPKLLFHYYDKDFNNEADTPDNFQSRRPNTSFCFLDIRSPGLGDTAMYLCATSRARGSNTEAFFGQGTRLTVV.

The chain couples TRBV27 to TRBJ1-1; the D gene is possibly TRBD1 (6 bases). CDR3 length: 13 amino acids. Trimming shortened V by 2 bases and J by 5 bases, and 9 bases separated the two germline ends. CDR1 MNHEY and CDR2 SMNVEV come from the germline V gene (reference sequence). CDR3 DNA sequence: TGTGCCAGCAGTTTAGGCAGGGGAACTGAAGCTTTCTTT. Its protein product is CASSLGRGTEAFF.

The V gene is TRBV5-6, the J gene TRBJ2-2, with 8 bases lining up with TRBD2. With V trimmed by 4 bases and J by 2 bases, 4 bases remained unmatched. CDR3 size: 15 residues. CDR1 SGHDT and CDR2 YYEEEE come from the germline V gene. Here the CDR3 reads CASSAGRGNTGELFF. The CDR3 nucleotides read TGTGCCAGCAGCGCCGGGAGGGGCAACACCGGGGAGCTGTTTTTT.

The chain couples TRBV9 to TRBJ2-1; D gene uncertain. The CDR3 runs to 15 residues. In germline, CDR1 is SGDLS, CDR2 YYNGEE. Deletions cut 1 base from V and 5 bases from J, with 13 bases between. This chain's CDR3 is CASSVFDSSNNEQFF. CDR3 sequence (DNA): TGTGCCAGCAGCGTATTCGATAGCAGCAACAATGAGCAGTTCTTC.

This clone was detected only once. The V call is TRBV5-1, the J call TRBJ1-2; D not resolved. Germline V lookup: CDR1 SGHRS, CDR2 YFSETQ. Trimming removed 0 bases from V and 4 bases from J, with 10 bases in between. The CDR3 is 14 residues long. CDR3 nucleotides: TGCGCCAGCAGCTTGGAGGGCCAAGTCTATGGCTACACCTTC. Amino acids: CASSLEGQVYGYTF.

V gene TRBV15 combines with J gene TRBJ1-6; tentative D call: TRBD1 (6 bases). This CDR3 is 15 amino acids long. Germline V gene data show CDR1 as LNHNV and CDR2 as YYDKDF (reference sequence). Trimming pared 1 base from V and 9 bases from J, leaving 13 bases between. The CDR3 loop reads CATSRVQGSSSPLHF. CDR3 nucleotides: TGTGCCACCAGCAGAGTTCAGGGGAGTTCTTCACCCCTCCACTTT.

J is TRBJ1-1 and V is TRBV10-3; a possible D gene is TRBD1 (5 bases). The CDR3 has 15 residues. V was clipped by 4 bases and J by 0 bases, with 12 bases between them. CDR1 and CDR2 (germline): ENHRY, SYGVKD. The CDR3 spells CAISGLRGMNTEAFF. CDR3 nucleotide sequence: TGTGCCATCAGTGGACTCCGGGGCATGAACACTGAAGCTTTCTTT.